The 18 T cell receptor beta chains listed next were all sequenced from one sample in a study of neurological immune-mediated disorders. From the 5' RACE reads, TCRdb called clonotypes with MiXCR, one entry per CDR3 protein. The sample has about 80,000 distinct CDR3 sequences, 5% to 6.5% seen once. Regarding time point: longitudinal time-point 2. The sample comprised PBMCs. The receptors derive from a woman aged 60-75 years with multiple sclerosis.

This clonotype has a count of ten or more. The CDR3 region is CSARARQGRNQPQHF. The CDR3 DNA reads TGCAGTGCTAGAGCAAGACAGGGACGGAATCAGCCCCAGCATTTT. This chain links TRBV20-1 with TRBJ1-5; TRBD1 matches at 7 bases. V dropped 1 base and J dropped 4; count of bases not matched to a gene: 7. CDR3 length equals 15 residues. CDR1 and CDR2 from the germline V gene are DFQATT and SNEGSKA (reference sequence).

This clonotype was recorded many times. The rearrangement links TRBV4-1 to TRBJ2-1, with D unresolved. Trimming took 4 bases from V and 10 from J, leaving 14 bases between them. The length of the CDR3 is 13 residues. CDR1 is MGHRA and CDR2 is YSYEKL in the germline V gene. The CDR3 DNA reads TGCGCCAGCAGCCTCCTCAGAGTCCAGGAGCAGTTCTTC. It codes for CASSLLRVQEQFF.

A remark on this clonotype: A much larger clone differs by one base, so this may be a read error. V and J are TRBV29-1 and TRBJ2-7; D is ambiguous. The germline gives CDR1 SQVTM, CDR2 ANQGSEA. Trimming cost V 5 bases and J 10 bases, with 24 bases left between them. This CDR3 is built from 14 residues. The CDR3 sequence is CSVTKRHERGDQYF. The DNA of the CDR3 is TGCAGCGTTACCAAACGTCACGAAAGAGGCGATCAGTACTTC.

This clonotype has ten or more counts. V gene TRBV5-1 combines with J gene TRBJ1-2, with D perhaps matching TRBD1 (5 bases). Germline lookup yields CDR1 SGHRS and CDR2 YFSETQ. V dropped 0 bases and J dropped 7 bases, with 13 bases sitting between them. This CDR3 spans 14 amino acids. DNA of the CDR3: TGCGCCAGCAGCTTGGACGGGACGGGCCCTGGCTACACCTTC. It translates to CASSLDGTGPGYTF.

There are many counts of this clonotype. The rearrangement links TRBV5-1 to TRBJ1-1, with D possibly matching TRBD1 (6 bases). The germline V and J ends were trimmed by 3 bases and 4 bases, with 19 bases remaining between them. The germline CDR1 and CDR2 sequences are SGHRS and YFSETQ. The CDR3 contains 16 residues. The CDR3 is CASSWGLGGAVTEAFF. Written as DNA, the CDR3 is TGCGCCAGCAGCTGGGGCTTGGGGGGGGCCGTCACTGAAGCTTTCTTT. Filled out from reference TRBV5-1 and TRBJ1-1, the complete variable domain reads KAGVTQTPRYLIKTRGQQVTLSCSPISGHRSVSWYQQTPGQGLQFLFEYFSETQRNKGNFPGRFSGRQFSNSRSEMNVSTLELGDSALYLCASSWGLGGAVTEAFFGQGTRLTVV.

There are many counts of this clonotype. The chain carries TRBV12-3 or TRBV12-4 and TRBJ2-7; 7 bases are shared with TRBD1. This CDR3 is built from 14 residues. The V gene end was trimmed by 2 bases and the J gene end by 7 bases; junction bases not matched to a gene: 8. The CDR3 reads CASSLWRQGGEQYF. For the CDR3, the DNA is TGTGCCAGCAGTTTATGGCGACAGGGTGGAGAGCAGTACTTC.

This clonotype was seen at least ten times. V gene TRBV11-2 combines with J gene TRBJ2-7; D might be TRBD1 (7 bases). CDR1 is SGHAT and CDR2 is FQNNGV in the germline V gene. CDR3 length: 14 amino acids. V lost 5 bases, J lost 5 bases, and 16 bases lay in between. CDR3 loop: CASSQRQGGNEQYF. CDR3 sequence (DNA): TGTGCCAGCAGCCAAAGACAGGGAGGAAACGAGCAGTACTTC.

This clonotype has a count of ten or more. The rearrangement links TRBV5-1 to TRBJ2-7, with 9 bases matching TRBD1. In germline, CDR1 is SGHRS, CDR2 YFSETQ. CDR3 size: 15 residues. With 0 bases clipped from V and 4 bases from J, the junction kept 5 bases outside the gene matches. The CDR3 sequence: CASSLAPGQGYEQYF. CDR3 nucleotide sequence: TGCGCCAGCAGCTTGGCTCCGGGACAGGGATACGAGCAGTACTTC.

At least ten counts were recorded for this clonotype. This chain joins TRBV20-1 and TRBJ1-1, with D hard to call. The CDR3 is made up of 14 amino acids. Looked up from germline, CDR1 is DFQATT and CDR2 is SNEGSKA (reference sequence). Trimming stripped 6 bases from V and 5 bases from J, with 19 bases between. The CDR3 loop is CSATQAAMGTEAFF. The CDR3 nucleotides read TGCAGTGCCACCCAGGCAGCTATGGGGACTGAAGCTTTCTTT.

In this sample, this clonotype turned up many times. The chain is built from TRBV12-3 or TRBV12-4 and TRBJ1-3, with 7 bases matching TRBD1. The CDR3 consists of 13 residues. Trimming at V came to 7 bases and at J to 7 bases, leaving 7 bases not matched to a gene. DNA of the CDR3: TGTGCCAGCATTCCAGGGGGAGGCAACACCATATATTTT. Residues: CASIPGGGNTIYF.

At least ten counts were recorded for this clonotype. In DNA, the CDR3 is TGTGCCAGCAGTCCCAGTCCCTCCGGGACAGAACCCTACGAGCAGTACTTC. This translates into CASSPSPSGTEPYEQYF. The V call is TRBV12-3 or TRBV12-4, the J call TRBJ2-7, with 7 bases identical to TRBD1. With 5 bases clipped from V and 2 bases from J, the junction kept 15 bases outside the gene matches. The CDR3 extends over 17 amino acids.

This clonotype was picked up many times. The DNA for the CDR3 is TGTGCCAGCAGCCTAGCGGGCTCTAGCACAGATACGCAGTATTTT. This sequence encodes CASSLAGSSTDTQYF. The rearrangement uses TRBV5-6 and TRBJ2-3; 8 nucleotides line up with TRBD2. Germline lookup yields CDR1 SGHDT and CDR2 YYEEEE. This CDR3 contains 15 residues. The junction had 4 bases not matched to a gene; V was cut back by 4 bases and J by 0 bases.

This clonotype came up many times. V and J are TRBV5-1 and TRBJ1-3, with D maybe TRBD1 (5 bases). Germline assignment: CDR1 SGHRS and CDR2 YFSETQ. The CDR3 extends over 16 amino acids. Trimming stripped 2 bases from V and 0 bases from J, with 12 bases between. This chain's CDR3 is CASSLSGSSSGNTIYF. The CDR3 nucleotides are TGCGCCAGCAGCTTATCAGGGAGCTCCTCTGGAAACACCATATATTTT.

This clonotype was detected ten times or more. V and J are TRBV5-1 and TRBJ2-5; D perhaps matches TRBD2 (6 bases). The germline gives CDR1 SGHRS, CDR2 YFSETQ. Trimming removed 1 base from V and 4 bases from J, with 11 bases in between. This CDR3 has 14 amino acids. CDR3 in DNA: TGCGCCAGCAGCTTGCGGGGGAGGCGAGAGACCCAGTACTTC. Translating gives CASSLRGRRETQYF.

This clonotype was picked up many times. The genes are TRBV7-2 and TRBJ1-1; D is unresolved. Germline V gene data show CDR1 as SGHTA and CDR2 as FQGNSA. V was shortened by 4 bases and J by 4 bases, with 13 bases between the two germline ends. This CDR3 region has 14 residues. The CDR3 protein is CASSSQGITTEAFF. CDR3 nucleotide sequence: TGTGCCAGCAGCTCCCAAGGCATCACCACTGAAGCTTTCTTT.

V and J are TRBV28 and TRBJ2-3; D not resolved. This CDR3 region has 10 residues. In germline, CDR1 is MDHEN, CDR2 SYDVKM. CDR3 sequence (DNA): TGTGCGGTGATCACAGATACGCAGTATTTT. This encodes CAVITDTQYF.

This clonotype was seen at least ten times. This rearrangement joins TRBV5-8 to TRBJ1-3, with D maybe TRBD1 (5 bases). This CDR3 is 12 amino acids long. V was cut by 5 bases and J by 4 bases, with 7 bases left in between. Germline CDR1 reads SGHTS; CDR2 reads YDEGEE. CDR3 DNA: TGTGCCAGCAGAAGACAGGGAAACACCATATATTTT. Residues: CASRRQGNTIYF.

This clonotype showed up just a few times. The genes are TRBV5-4 and TRBJ2-3, with D hard to call. This CDR3 spans 14 amino acids. CDR1 and CDR2 (germline): SGHNT, YYREEE (reference sequence). V lost 0 bases and J lost 3, with 8 bases in between. The CDR3 protein is CASSLGRATDTQYF. CDR3 sequence (DNA): TGTGCCAGCAGCTTGGGGCGAGCTACAGATACGCAGTATTTT. Together with reference TRBV5-4 and TRBJ2-3, the CDR3 gives the full variable domain: ETGVTQSPTHLIKTRGQQVTLRCSSQSGHNTVSWYQQALGQGPQFIFQYYREEENGRGNFPPRFSGLQFPNYSSELNVNALELDDSALYLCASSLGRATDTQYFGPGTRLTVL.